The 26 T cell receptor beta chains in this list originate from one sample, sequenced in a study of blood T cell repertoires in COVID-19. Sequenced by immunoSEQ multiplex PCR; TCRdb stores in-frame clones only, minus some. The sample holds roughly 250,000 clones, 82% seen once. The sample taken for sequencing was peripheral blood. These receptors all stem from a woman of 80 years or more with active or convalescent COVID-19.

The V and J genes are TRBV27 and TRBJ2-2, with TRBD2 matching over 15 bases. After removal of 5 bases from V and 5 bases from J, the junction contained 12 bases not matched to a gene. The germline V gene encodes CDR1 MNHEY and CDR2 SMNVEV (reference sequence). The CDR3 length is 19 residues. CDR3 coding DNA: TGTGCCAGCAGTCAAAGGTTGGGACTAGCGGGAGGACGTACCGGGGAGCTGTTTTTT. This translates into CASSQRLGLAGGRTGELFF.

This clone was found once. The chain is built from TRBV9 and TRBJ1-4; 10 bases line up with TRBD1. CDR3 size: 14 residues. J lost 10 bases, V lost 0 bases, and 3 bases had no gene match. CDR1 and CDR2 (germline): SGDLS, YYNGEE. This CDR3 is CASSVADRGPKLFF. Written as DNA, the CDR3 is TGTGCCAGCAGCGTAGCCGACAGGGGGCCAAAACTGTTTTTT.

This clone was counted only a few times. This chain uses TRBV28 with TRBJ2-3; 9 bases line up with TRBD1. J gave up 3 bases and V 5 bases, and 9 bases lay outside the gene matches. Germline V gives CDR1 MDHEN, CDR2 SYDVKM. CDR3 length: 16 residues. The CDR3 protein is CASSSPGQGRTDTQYF. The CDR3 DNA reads TGTGCCAGCAGTAGCCCGGGACAGGGTAGAACAGATACGCAGTATTTT.

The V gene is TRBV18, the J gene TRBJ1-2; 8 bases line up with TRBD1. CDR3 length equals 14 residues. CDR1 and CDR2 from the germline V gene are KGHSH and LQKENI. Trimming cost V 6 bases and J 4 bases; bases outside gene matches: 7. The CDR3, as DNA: TGTGCCAGCTCCCGGGGACAGGCCCTCTATGGCTACACCTTC. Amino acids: CASSRGQALYGYTF.

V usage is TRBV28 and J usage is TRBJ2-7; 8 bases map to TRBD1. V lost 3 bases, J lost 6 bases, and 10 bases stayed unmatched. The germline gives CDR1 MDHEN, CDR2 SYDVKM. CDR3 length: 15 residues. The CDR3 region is CASSLLNRGVSEQYF. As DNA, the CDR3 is TGTGCCAGCAGTTTGCTGAACAGGGGGGTAAGCGAGCAGTACTTC.

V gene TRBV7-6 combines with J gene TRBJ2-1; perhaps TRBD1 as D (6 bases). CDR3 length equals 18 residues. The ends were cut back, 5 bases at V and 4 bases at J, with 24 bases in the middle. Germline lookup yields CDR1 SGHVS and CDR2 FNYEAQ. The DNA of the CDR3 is TGTGCCAGCAGCCTTATGACAGGTACCCATCTCAGATACAATGAGCAGTTCTTC. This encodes CASSLMTGTHLRYNEQFF. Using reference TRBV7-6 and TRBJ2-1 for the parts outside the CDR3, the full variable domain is GAGVSQSPRYKVTKRGQDVALRCDPISGHVSLYWYRQALGQGPEFLTYFNYEAQQDKSGLPNDRFSAERPEGSISTLTIQRTEQRDSAMYRCASSLMTGTHLRYNEQFFGPGTRLTVL.

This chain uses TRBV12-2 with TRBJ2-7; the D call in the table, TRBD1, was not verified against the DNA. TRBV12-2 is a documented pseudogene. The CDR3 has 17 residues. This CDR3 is CASRLANPGHLPYEQYF. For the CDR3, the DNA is TGTGCAAGTCGCTTAGCTAACCCGGGACACCTCCCTTACGAGCAGTACTTC.

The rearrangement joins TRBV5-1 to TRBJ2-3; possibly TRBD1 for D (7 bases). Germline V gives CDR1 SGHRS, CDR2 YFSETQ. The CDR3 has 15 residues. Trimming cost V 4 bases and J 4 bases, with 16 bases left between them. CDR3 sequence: CASSRGTDIADTQYF. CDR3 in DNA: TGCGCCAGCAGCCGGGGGACAGATATTGCAGATACGCAGTATTTT.

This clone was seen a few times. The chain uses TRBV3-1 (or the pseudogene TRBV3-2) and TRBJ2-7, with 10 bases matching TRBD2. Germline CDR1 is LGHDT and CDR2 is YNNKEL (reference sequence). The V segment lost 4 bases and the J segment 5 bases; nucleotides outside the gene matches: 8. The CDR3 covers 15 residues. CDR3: CASSPFSGRANEQYF. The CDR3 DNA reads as TGTGCCAGCAGCCCATTCAGCGGGAGGGCCAACGAGCAGTACTTC.

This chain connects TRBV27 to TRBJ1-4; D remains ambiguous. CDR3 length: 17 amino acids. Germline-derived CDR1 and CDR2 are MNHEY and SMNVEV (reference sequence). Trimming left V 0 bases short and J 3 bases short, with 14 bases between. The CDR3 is CASSLSMIRRSNEKLFF. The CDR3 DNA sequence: TGTGCCAGCAGTTTATCGATGATACGGAGATCTAATGAAAAACTGTTTTTT.

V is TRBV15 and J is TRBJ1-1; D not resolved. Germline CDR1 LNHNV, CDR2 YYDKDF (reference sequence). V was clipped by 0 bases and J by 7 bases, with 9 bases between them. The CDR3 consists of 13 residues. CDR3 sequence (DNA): TGTGCCACCAGCAGAGACCGTTTTTTTGAAGCTTTCTTT. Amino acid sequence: CATSRDRFFEAFF. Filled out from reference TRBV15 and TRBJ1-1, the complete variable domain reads DAMVIQNPRYQVTQFGKPVTLSCSQTLNHNVMYWYQQKSSQAPKLLFHYYDKDFNNEADTPDNFQSRRPNTSFCFLDIRSPGLGDTAMYLCATSRDRFFEAFFGQGTRLTVV.

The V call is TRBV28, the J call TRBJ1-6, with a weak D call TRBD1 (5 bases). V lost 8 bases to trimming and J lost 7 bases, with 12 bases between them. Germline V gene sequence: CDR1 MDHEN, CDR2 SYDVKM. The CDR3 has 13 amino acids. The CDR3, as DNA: TGTGCCAGCTCAGGGTTTCGCAATTCACCCCTCCACTTT. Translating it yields CASSGFRNSPLHF.

CDR3 nucleotide sequence: TGCGCCAGCAGGAGAGACTACACCGGGGAGCTGTTTTTT. Its translation: CASRRDYTGELFF. The rearrangement links TRBV5-1 to TRBJ2-2; D unclear. Germline CDR1 SGHRS, CDR2 YFSETQ. Trimming shortened V by 5 bases and J by 3 bases, and 8 bases separated the two germline ends. This CDR3 is 13 amino acids long.

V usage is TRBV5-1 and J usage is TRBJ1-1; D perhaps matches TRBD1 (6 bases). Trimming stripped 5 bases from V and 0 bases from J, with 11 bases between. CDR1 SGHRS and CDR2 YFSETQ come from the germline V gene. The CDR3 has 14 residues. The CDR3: CASRMTGMNTEAFF. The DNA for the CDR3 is TGCGCCAGCAGAATGACAGGTATGAACACTGAAGCTTTCTTT.

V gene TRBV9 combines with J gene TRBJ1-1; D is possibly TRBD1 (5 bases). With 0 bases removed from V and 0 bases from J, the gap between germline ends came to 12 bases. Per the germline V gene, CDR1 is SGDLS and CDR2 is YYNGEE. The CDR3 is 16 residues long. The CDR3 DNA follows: TGTGCCAGCAGCGTAGGAATGGCAGGGCTGAACACTGAAGCTTTCTTT. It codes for CASSVGMAGLNTEAFF.

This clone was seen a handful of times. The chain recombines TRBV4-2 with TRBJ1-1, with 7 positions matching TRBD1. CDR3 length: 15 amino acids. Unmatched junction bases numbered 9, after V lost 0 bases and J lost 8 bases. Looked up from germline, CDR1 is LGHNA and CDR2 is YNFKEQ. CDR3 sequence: CASSQEGSQGGEAFF. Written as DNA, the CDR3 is TGTGCCAGCAGCCAAGAAGGAAGTCAGGGGGGAGAAGCTTTCTTT.

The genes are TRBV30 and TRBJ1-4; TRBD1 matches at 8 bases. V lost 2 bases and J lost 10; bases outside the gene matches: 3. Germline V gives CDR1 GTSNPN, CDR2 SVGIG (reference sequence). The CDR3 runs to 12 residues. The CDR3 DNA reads TGTGCCTGGAGTATAGGACAGGGAAAACTGTTTTTT. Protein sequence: CAWSIGQGKLFF.

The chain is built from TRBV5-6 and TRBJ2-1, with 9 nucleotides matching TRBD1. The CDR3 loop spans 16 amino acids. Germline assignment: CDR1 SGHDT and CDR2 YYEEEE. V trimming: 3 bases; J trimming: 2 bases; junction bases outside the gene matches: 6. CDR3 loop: CASSSGDRVTYNEQFF. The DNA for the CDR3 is TGTGCCAGCAGCTCGGGGGACAGGGTTACCTACAATGAGCAGTTCTTC.

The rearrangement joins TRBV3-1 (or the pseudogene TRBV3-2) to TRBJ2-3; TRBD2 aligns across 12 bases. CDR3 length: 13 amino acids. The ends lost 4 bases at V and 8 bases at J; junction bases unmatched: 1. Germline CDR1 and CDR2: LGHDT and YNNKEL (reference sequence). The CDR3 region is CASSPGLAGTQYF. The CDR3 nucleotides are TGTGCCAGCAGCCCGGGACTAGCGGGTACGCAGTATTTT.

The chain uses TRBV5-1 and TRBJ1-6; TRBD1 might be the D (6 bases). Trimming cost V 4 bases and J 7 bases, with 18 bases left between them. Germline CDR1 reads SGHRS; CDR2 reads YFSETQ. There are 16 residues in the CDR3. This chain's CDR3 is CASSLTLGGQNSPLHF. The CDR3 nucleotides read TGCGCCAGCAGCCTAACCCTCGGGGGGCAAAATTCACCCCTCCACTTT.

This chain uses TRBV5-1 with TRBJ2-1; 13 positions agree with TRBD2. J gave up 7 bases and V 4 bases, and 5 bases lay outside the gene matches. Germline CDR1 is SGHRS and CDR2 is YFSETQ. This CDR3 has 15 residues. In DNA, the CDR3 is TGCGCCAGCAGCCAACTAGCGGGAGGGCCGAATGAGCAGTTCTTC. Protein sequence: CASSQLAGGPNEQFF.

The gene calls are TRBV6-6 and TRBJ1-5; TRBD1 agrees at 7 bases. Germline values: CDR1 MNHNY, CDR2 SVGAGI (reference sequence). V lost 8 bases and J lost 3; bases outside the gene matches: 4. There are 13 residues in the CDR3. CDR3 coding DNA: TGTGCCAGCCGGGACAGTTCCAATCAGCCCCAGCATTTT. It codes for CASRDSSNQPQHF.

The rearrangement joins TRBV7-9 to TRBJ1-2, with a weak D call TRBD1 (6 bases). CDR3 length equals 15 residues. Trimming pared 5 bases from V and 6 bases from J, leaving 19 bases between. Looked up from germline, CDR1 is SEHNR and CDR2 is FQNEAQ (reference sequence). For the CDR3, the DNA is TGTGCCAGCAGCCAAGGCGTCAGGGGATCCCATGGCTACACCTTC. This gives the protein CASSQGVRGSHGYTF. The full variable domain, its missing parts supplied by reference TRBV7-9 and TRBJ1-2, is DTGVSQNPRHKITKRGQNVTFRCDPISEHNRLYWYRQTLGQGPEFLTYFQNEAQLEKSRLLSDRFSAERPKGSFSTLEIQRTEQGDSAMYLCASSQGVRGSHGYTFGSGTRLTVV.

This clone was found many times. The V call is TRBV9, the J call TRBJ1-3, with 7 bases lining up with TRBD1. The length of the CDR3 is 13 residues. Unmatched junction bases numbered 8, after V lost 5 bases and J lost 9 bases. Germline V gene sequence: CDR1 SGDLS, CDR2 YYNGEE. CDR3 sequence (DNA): TGTGCCAGCAGTCGGGGGACAGCGCCCACCATATATTTT. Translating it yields CASSRGTAPTIYF.

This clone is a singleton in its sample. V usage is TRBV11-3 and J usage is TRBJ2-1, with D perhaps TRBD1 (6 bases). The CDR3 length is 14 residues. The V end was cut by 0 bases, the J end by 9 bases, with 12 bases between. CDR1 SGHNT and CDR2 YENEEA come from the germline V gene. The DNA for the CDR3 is TGTGCCAGCAGCTTAGATCCAATCAGGGGTGAGCAGTTCTTC. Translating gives CASSLDPIRGEQFF.

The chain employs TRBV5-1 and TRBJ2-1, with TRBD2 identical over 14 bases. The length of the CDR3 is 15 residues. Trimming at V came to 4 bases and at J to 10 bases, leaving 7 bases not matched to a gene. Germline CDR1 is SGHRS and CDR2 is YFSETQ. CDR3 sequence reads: CASSRSGLAGVEQFF. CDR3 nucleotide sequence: TGCGCCAGCAGCCGCTCGGGACTAGCGGGAGTGGAGCAGTTCTTC.